Sequencing of this T cell receptor (beta chain) was carried out in a study of T-cell memory formation after mild COVID-19. Study-level results: Contracting CD4+ clones lay largely in CM and EM, with CD8+ ones residing in EMRA.

On this clonotype itself: The antigen is undetermined.

Via MiXCR, TCRdb re-called the 5' RACE reads, giving one row per CDR3 protein. The sample carries some 350,000 distinct CDR3 sequences, over 10% recorded once. V gave up 0 bases and J gave up 0 bases, with 5 bases separating them. Germline CDR1 is SGHVS and CDR2 is FNYEAQ. The length of the CDR3 is 14 residues. The receptor's source is a young man who had mild COVID-19 (a few samples of this study predate the infection). Cell type and time point are not known. The chain recombines TRBV7-6 with TRBJ2-5, with D uncertain. Sequencing input: PBMCs or a T cell subset sorted from them (not recorded which). The CDR3 DNA reads TGTGCCAGCAGCTTAGCGTTCCACCAAGAGACCCAGTACTTC. As protein: CASSLAFHQETQYF.